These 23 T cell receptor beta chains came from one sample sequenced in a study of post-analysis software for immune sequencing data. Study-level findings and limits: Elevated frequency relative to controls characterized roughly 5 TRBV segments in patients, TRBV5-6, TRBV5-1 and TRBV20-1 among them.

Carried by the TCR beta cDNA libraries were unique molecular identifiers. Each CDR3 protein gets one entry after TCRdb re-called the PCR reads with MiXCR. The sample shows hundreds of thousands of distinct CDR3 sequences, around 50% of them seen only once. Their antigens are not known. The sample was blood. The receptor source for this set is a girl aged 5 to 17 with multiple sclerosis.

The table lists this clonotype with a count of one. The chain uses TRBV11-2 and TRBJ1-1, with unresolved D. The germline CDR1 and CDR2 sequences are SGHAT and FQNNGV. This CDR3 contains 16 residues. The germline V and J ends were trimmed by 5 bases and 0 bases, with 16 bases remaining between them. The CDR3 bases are TGTGCCAGCAGCCCCGTCCCGGAACTTCTGAACACTGAAGCTTTCTTT. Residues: CASSPVPELLNTEAFF.

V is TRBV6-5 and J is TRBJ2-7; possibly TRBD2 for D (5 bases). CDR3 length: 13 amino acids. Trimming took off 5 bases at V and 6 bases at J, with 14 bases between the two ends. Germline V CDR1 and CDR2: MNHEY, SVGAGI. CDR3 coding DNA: TGTGCCAGCAGTCCGCGGGTAACTGTCGAGCAGTACTTC. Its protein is CASSPRVTVEQYF.

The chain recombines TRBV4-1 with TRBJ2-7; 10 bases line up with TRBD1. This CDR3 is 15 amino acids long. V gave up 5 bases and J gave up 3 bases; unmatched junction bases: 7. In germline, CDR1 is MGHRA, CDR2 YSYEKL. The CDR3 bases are TGCGCCAGCAGCAAGGGACAGGGGCTGGGCTACGAGCAGTACTTC. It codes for CASSKGQGLGYEQYF.

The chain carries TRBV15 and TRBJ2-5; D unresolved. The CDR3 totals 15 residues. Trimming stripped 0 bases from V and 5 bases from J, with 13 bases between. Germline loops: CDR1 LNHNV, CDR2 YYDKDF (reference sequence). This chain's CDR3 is CATSRDQVDGETQYF. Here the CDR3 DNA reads TGTGCCACCAGCAGAGATCAGGTGGACGGGGAGACCCAGTACTTC.

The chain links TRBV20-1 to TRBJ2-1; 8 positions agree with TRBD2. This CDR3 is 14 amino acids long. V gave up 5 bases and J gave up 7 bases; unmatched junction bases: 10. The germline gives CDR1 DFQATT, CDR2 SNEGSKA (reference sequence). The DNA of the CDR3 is TGCAGTGCTGACACGGGGGGGGCGCGTAATGAGCAGTTCTTC. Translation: CSADTGGARNEQFF.

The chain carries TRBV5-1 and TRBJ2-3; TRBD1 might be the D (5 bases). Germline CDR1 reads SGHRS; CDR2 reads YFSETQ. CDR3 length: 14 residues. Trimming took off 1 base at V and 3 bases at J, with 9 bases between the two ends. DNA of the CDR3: TGCGCCAGCAGCTTGTCAGGGTGGACAGATACGCAGTATTTT. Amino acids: CASSLSGWTDTQYF.

In nucleotides, the CDR3 is TGTGCCAGCAGCCTTAAAATGACAGGGGGTAGCGCTGAAGCTTTCTTT. The encoded protein is CASSLKMTGGSAEAFF. The V call is TRBV3-1, the J call TRBJ1-1, with 9 bases that match TRBD1. Germline assignment: CDR1 LGHDT and CDR2 YNNKEL (reference sequence). With V trimmed by 4 bases and J by 6 bases, 12 bases remained unmatched. CDR3 size: 16 residues.

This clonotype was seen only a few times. The CDR3 protein is CASSLFRGGSEQYF. In DNA form, the CDR3 reads TGTGCCAGCAGTCTTTTCAGGGGTGGAAGCGAGCAGTACTTC. The chain has TRBV6-5 and TRBJ2-5, with D maybe TRBD1 (6 bases). The end of the DNA fits TRBJ2-7 better, so the J call may be wrong. This CDR3 has 14 amino acids. Germline CDR1 and CDR2: MNHEY and SVGAGI.

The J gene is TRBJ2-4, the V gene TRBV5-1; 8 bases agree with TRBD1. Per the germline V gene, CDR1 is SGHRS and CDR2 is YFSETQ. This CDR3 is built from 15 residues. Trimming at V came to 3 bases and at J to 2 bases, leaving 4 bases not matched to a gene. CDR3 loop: CASSSGGGTKNIQYF. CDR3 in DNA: TGCGCCAGCAGCTCAGGGGGCGGAACCAAAAACATTCAGTACTTC.

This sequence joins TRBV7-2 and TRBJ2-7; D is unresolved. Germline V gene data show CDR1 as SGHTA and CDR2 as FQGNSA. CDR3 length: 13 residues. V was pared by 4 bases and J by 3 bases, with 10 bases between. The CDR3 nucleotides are TGTGCCAGCAGCTCCGGCTTGGACTACGAGCAGTACTTC. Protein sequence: CASSSGLDYEQYF.

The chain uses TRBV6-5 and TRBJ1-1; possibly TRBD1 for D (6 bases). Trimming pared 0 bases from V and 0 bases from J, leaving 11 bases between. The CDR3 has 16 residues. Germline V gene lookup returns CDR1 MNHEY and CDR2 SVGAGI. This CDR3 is CASSYSWTELNTEAFF. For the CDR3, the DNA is TGTGCCAGCAGTTACTCCTGGACAGAGCTGAACACTGAAGCTTTCTTT.

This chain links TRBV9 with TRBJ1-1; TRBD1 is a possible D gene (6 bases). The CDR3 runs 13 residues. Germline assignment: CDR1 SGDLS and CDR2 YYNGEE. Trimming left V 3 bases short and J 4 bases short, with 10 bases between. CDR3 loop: CASSEIQGTEAFF. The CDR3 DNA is TGTGCCAGCAGCGAAATACAGGGCACTGAAGCTTTCTTT.

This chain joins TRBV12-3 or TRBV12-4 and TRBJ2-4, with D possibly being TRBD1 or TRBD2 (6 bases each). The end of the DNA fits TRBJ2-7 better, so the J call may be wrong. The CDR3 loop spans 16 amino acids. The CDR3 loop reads CASSNGGTRGPYEQYF. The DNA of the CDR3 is TGTGCCAGCAGTAATGGCGGGACACGCGGTCCCTACGAGCAGTACTTC.

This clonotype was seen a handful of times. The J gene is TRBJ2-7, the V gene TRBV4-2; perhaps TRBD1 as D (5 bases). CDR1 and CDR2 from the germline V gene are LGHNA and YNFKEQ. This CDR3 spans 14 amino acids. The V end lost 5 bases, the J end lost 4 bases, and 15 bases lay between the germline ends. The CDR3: CASSAGQGWYEQYF. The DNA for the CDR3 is TGTGCCAGCAGCGCTGGACAAGGTTGGTACGAGCAGTACTTC.

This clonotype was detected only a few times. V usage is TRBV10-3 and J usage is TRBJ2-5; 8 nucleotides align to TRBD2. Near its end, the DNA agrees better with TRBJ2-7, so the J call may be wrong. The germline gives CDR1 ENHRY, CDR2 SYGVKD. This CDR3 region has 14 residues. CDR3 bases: TGTGCCATCAGTGTAACTAGCGGTCCCTACGAGCAGTACTTC. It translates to CAISVTSGPYEQYF.

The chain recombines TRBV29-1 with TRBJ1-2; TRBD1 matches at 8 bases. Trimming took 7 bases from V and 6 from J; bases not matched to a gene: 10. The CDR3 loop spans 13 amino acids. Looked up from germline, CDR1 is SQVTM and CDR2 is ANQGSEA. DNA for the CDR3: TGCAGCGCTGAGGACAGGGAGGTTAATGGCTACACCTTC. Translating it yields CSAEDREVNGYTF.

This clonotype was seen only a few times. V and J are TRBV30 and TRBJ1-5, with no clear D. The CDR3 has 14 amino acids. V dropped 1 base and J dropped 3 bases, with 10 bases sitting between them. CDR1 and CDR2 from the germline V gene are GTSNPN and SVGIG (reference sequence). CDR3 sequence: CAWSGWSINQPQHF. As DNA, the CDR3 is TGTGCCTGGAGTGGTTGGTCAATCAATCAGCCCCAGCATTTT.

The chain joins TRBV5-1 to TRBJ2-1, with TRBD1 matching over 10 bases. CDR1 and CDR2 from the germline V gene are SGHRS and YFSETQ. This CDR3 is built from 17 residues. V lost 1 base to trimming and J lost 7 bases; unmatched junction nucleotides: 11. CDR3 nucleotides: TGCGCCAGCAGCTTGAGCGGCCGGGACAGGGGTTTTAATGAGCAGTTCTTC. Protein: CASSLSGRDRGFNEQFF.

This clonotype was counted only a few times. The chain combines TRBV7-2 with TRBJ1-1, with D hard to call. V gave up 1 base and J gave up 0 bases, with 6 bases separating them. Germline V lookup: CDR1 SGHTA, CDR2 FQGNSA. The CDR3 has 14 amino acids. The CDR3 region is CASSLVRVNTEAFF. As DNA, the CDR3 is TGTGCCAGCAGCTTAGTTAGGGTGAACACTGAAGCTTTCTTT.

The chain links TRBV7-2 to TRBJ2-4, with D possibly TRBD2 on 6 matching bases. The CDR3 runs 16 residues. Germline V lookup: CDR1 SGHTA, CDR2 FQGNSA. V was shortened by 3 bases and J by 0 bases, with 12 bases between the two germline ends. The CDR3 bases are TGTGCCAGCAGCTTTGGTAGCGGAGTAGCCAAAAACATTCAGTACTTC. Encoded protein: CASSFGSGVAKNIQYF.

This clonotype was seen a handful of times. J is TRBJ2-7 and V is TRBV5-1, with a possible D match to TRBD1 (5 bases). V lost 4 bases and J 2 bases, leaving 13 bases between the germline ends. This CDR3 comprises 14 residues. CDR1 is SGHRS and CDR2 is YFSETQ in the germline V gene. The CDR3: CASSPPRQPYEQYF. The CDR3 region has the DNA TGCGCCAGCAGCCCACCTCGACAGCCCTACGAGCAGTACTTC.

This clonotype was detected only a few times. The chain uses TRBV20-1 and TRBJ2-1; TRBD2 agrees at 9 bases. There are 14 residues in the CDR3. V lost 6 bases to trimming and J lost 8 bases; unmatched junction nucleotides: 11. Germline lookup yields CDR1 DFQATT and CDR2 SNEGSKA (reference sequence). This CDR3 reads CSATLAGLTHEQFF. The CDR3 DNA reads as TGCAGTGCGACTCTAGCGGGACTTACGCATGAGCAGTTCTTC.

Here the CDR3 reads CSASAVAGVGTDTQYF. CDR3 DNA sequence: TGCAGTGCTAGTGCGGTAGCGGGAGTTGGCACAGATACGCAGTATTTT. The genes are TRBV20-1 and TRBJ2-3; 9 bases fit TRBD2. This CDR3 region has 16 residues. With V trimmed by 3 bases and J by 1 base, 8 bases remained unmatched. Germline V gene data show CDR1 as DFQATT and CDR2 as SNEGSKA (reference sequence).